Listed below are T cell receptor beta chains from one sample, sequenced in a study of shared clonotypes between healthy human individuals. Assay: immunoSEQ multiplex PCR; the TCRdb copy retains only in-frame clones and omits some. Here the sample spans some 500,000 clones, around 95% being singletons. Sequenced: naive CD4+ T cells sorted from blood. These receptors were obtained from a woman in her 30s in good health. Each CDR3 is given without its conserved first and last residue. Not every row has a clone size; where given, it reads once, few, many or a size class.

ASSFFGQQETQY	-	TRBV18	TRBJ2-5
ASSLTGLMNTEAF	-	TRBV7-9	TRBJ1-1
ATSRATGAGYGYT	-	TRBV15	TRBJ1-2
SVRATDTQY	-	TRBV29-1	TRBJ2-3
ASRIPGGEKLF	-	TRBV28	TRBJ1-4
ASSQEGTRPYSNQPQH	once	TRBV14	TRBJ1-5
ASSSEMSGSSYNEQF	-	TRBV5-8	TRBJ2-1
ASSFQSGGTQY	-	TRBV7-3	TRBJ2-3
ASSPRGRYEQY	-	TRBV19	TRBJ2-7
ASGGAADTQY	-	TRBV19	TRBJ2-3
ASGGGRWETQY	-	TRBV19	TRBJ2-5
ASEPPPAQEKTQY	once	TRBV25-1	TRBJ2-5
ASSADGTRNTGELF	once	TRBV19	TRBJ2-2
ASRDRQETQY	-	TRBV27	TRBJ2-5
ASSVRRGLEQY	-	TRBV6-6	TRBJ2-7
ASSPRDLAAEQY	-	TRBV18	TRBJ2-7
ASSSGEYQPQH	once	TRBV28	TRBJ1-5
ASSYSTATNEKLF	-	TRBV6-5	TRBJ1-4
SVEQGRNTEAF	-	TRBV29-1	TRBJ1-1
ASSLRLQKGEETQY	-	TRBV5-1	TRBJ2-5
ASSLMEGANTQY	-	TRBV5-1	TRBJ2-3
ASSFGGPEKLF	-	TRBV28	TRBJ1-4
ASGGQLAKNIQY	-	TRBV28	TRBJ2-4
ASSQDWRAGEAETQY	-	TRBV4-2	TRBJ2-5
ASRGRAYEQY	-	TRBV28	TRBJ2-7
ASSWGDRDSYEQY	-	TRBV5-1	-
ASSYGPGEQY	-	TRBV5-1	TRBJ2-7
ASSSPVANYGYT	-	TRBV6-5	TRBJ1-2
ASSLDRGVKNTEAF	-	TRBV7-9	TRBJ1-1
ASSFSSGANVLT	-	TRBV5-1	TRBJ2-6
ASSLDQYNEQF	-	TRBV5-1	TRBJ2-1
ASSQAGAGNQPQH	-	TRBV4-2	TRBJ1-5
ASSYREVTDTQY	-	TRBV27	TRBJ2-3
ASSEGRDRRGRTEAF	-	TRBV2	TRBJ1-1
ASSLTGLYSYEQY	-	TRBV11-3	TRBJ2-7
ASSESGQVYGYT	-	TRBV6-1	TRBJ1-2
ASSRGGSSYNEQF	-	TRBV11-1	TRBJ2-1
ASSVDPRGDYEQY	-	TRBV9	TRBJ2-7
ASSQERRHQTGSSYEQY	once	TRBV4-1	TRBJ2-7
AISEGGYGYT	-	TRBV10-3	TRBJ1-2
ASREGQGNQPQH	-	TRBV2	TRBJ1-5
AWTVRGTTGELF	once	TRBV30	TRBJ2-2
ASSVVGRNQPQH	-	TRBV6-1	TRBJ1-5
AIRPTGNTEAF	-	TRBV10-3	TRBJ1-1
ASSPETGGFYEQY	-	TRBV5-8	TRBJ2-7
ASGTGGLLSYNEQF	-	TRBV11-2	TRBJ2-1
ASSAGLAGVGNEQF	-	TRBV9	TRBJ2-1
ASSRGEGYTEAF	-	TRBV5-4	TRBJ1-1
ASSSPGTGHTGELF	-	TRBV28	TRBJ2-2
ASSIGDSIAYEQY	once	TRBV19	-
ASSRRQTQETQY	-	TRBV7-9	TRBJ2-5
ASSEANYGYT	-	TRBV2	TRBJ1-2
ASSRGGGNYGYT	-	TRBV28	TRBJ1-2
ASSRGGNTEAF	-	TRBV18	TRBJ1-1
ASKHPFREKLF	-	TRBV25-1	TRBJ1-4
ASSPRLSNPSYEQY	-	TRBV18	TRBJ2-7
ASSSGQGNTEAF	-	TRBV7-8	TRBJ1-1
ASSSLIVGNEQF	-	TRBV6-5	TRBJ2-1
ASSNPPCIYEQY	-	TRBV21-1	TRBJ2-7
SVVKGGYNEQF	once	TRBV29-1	TRBJ2-1